This is a list of T cell receptor beta chains from one sample in a study of graft-versus-host responses after intestinal transplantation. The repertoire was sequenced with immunoSEQ multiplex PCR; TCRdb's copy has only in-frame clones and lacks some. Among roughly 81,000 clones, roughly 80% were seen once, and the ten largest hold roughly 0.83%. No antigen is known for these receptors. The sequences come from unstimulated CD4+ T cells sorted from spleen or lymph node cells, collected before intestinal transplant. These TCRs come from a human donor who received an intestinal transplant. The CDR3 runs from the conserved cysteine through the conserved F or W. A D gene is named only where the DNA matches it firmly. Clone sizes are given selectively: once, few, many, or a class where the clone is expanded.

>TRBV4-1|-|-|TRBJ2-7
TGCGCCAGCAGCACGGTGAGCTCCTACGAGCAGTACTTC
CASSTVSSYEQYF
>TRBV5-4|TRBD1|-|TRBJ2-3
TGTGCCAGCAGCTCTCCGGGACAGGGGAGGTCAGATACGCAGTATTTT
CASSSPGQGRSDTQYF
>TRBV6-1|TRBD1|-|TRBJ1-2
TGTGCCAGTTTACAGGGGGCCGCTAGGTATGGCTACACCTTC
CASLQGAARYGYTF
>TRBV6-5|TRBD2|-|TRBJ2-7
TGTGCCAGCAGTCAACCGGGACTAGCGACCTACGAGCAGTACTTC
CASSQPGLATYEQYF
>TRBV7-9|TRBD1|-|TRBJ2-7
TGTGCCAGCAGCTTAGCTCCGGGACAGGGTTCCTACGAGCAGTACTTC
CASSLAPGQGSYEQYF
>TRBV19|-|-|TRBJ1-3
TGTGCCAGTAGCGGAGGGACCAACGGGCCTGGAAACACCATATATTTT
CASSGGTNGPGNTIYF
>TRBV10-3|TRBD2|-|TRBJ2-5
TGTGCCATCAGTGAGTCAGGGCTAGCGGGGGCCCGCTCAAGGACCCAGTACTTC
CAISESGLAGARSRTQYF
>TRBV10-3|TRBD1|-|TRBJ2-1
TGTGCCATCAGTGCGACAGGGGGGTCCGGGGATGAGCAGTTCTTC
CAISATGGSGDEQFF
>TRBV6-5|-|-|TRBJ2-7
TGTGCCAGCAGTCCCCACTCCTACGAGCAGTACTTC
CASSPHSYEQYF
>TRBV5-4|-|-|TRBJ1-1
TGTGCCAGCAGCCCTAAGGACAGCCCGAACACTGAAGCTTTCTTT
CASSPKDSPNTEAFF
>TRBV6-5|TRBD1|-|TRBJ1-2
TGTGCCAGCAGTTCCACGGACAGGGGATATGGCTACACCTTC
CASSSTDRGYGYTF
>TRBV11-1|TRBD2|-|TRBJ2-1
TGTGCCAGCAGCCCCGGGAATAGCGGGGGGGCCGGGAATGAGCAGTTCTTC
CASSPGNSGGAGNEQFF
>TRBV5-1|TRBD2|once|TRBJ2-5
TGCGCCAGCAGCTTGGGACTAGCGGGGGGCCGACACCAAGAGACCCAGTACTTC
CASSLGLAGGRHQETQYF
>TRBV5-1|-|-|TRBJ2-7
TGCGCCAGCAGCTTGTTTGGGGACACCGCGACCTACGAGCAGTACTTC
CASSLFGDTATYEQYF
>TRBV11-2|TRBD1|-|TRBJ1-2
TGTGCCAGCAGCTTAGAAGACAGGGGATCTGGCTACACCTTC
CASSLEDRGSGYTF
>TRBV9|-|-|TRBJ1-5
TGTGCCAGCAGCGCCGAGGAAGGAGACAATCAGCCCCAGCATTTT
CASSAEEGDNQPQHF
>TRBV9|-|-|TRBJ1-3
TGTGCCAGCAGCCGAGACAGTTACTCTGGAAACACCATATATTTT
CASSRDSYSGNTIYF
>TRBV5-4|TRBD1|-|TRBJ2-1
TGTGCCAGCAGCAAAGACAGGGGGCGGCCCGCCGGGACTAGTAACGAGCAGTTCTTC
CASSKDRGRPAGTSNEQFF
>TRBV28|TRBD2|-|TRBJ2-4
TGTGCCAGCAGTTGGTCTTTGGGACTAGCGGAAAAAAACATTCAGTACTTC
CASSWSLGLAEKNIQYF
>TRBV6-5|-|-|TRBJ1-2
TGTGCCAGCACCCCACAGGGAAAGGGCTATGGCTACACCTTC
CASTPQGKGYGYTF
>TRBV10-3|TRBD2|-|TRBJ2-3
TGTGCCATCTGTGCGGGGGGGAGCACAGATACGCAGTATTTT
CAICAGGSTDTQYF
>TRBV5-1|TRBD1|once|TRBJ2-5
TGCGCCAGCAGACCCGACAGGGGGCAGGAGCAGTACTTC
CASRPDRGQEQYF
>TRBV6-6|-|-|TRBJ1-4
TGTGCCAGCAATGCCCAGGGAACTAATGAAAAACTGTTTTTT
CASNAQGTNEKLFF
>TRBV7-9|TRBD1|-|TRBJ2-5
TGTGCTGAGGCGGCAGGGGGAATGGAGACCCAGTACTTC
CAEAAGGMETQYF
>TRBV1|-|-|TRBJ2-1
TGCACCAGCAGCCTAGGACAGGTAGGGGTAAGTGAGCAGTTCTTC
CTSSLGQVGVSEQFF
>TRBV29-1|TRBD1|-|TRBJ2-5
TGCAGCGTGGGTACAGGGGTGGCGGGGACCCAGTACTTC
CSVGTGVAGTQYF
>TRBV7-6|-|-|TRBJ1-5
TGTGCCAGCAGCTTATCAGGGAATCAGCCCCAGCATTTT
CASSLSGNQPQHF
>TRBV2|TRBD1|-|TRBJ2-2
TGTGCCAGCAGTGGACAGGGAACCGGGGAGCTGTTTTTT
CASSGQGTGELFF
>TRBV10-3|TRBD2|-|TRBJ2-1
TGTGCCATCAGGAACGGGCTAGCGGGGGGAAATGAGCGCGATGAGCAGTTCTTC
CAIRNGLAGGNERDEQFF
>TRBV7-2|-|few|TRBJ2-1
TGTGCCAGCAGCTTCGGGATTGCGGATGAGCAGTTCTTC
CASSFGIADEQFF
>TRBV11-3|-|-|TRBJ2-3
TGTGCCAGCAGCCTGGGGGGAGCAGATACGCAGTATTTT
CASSLGGADTQYF
>TRBV5-6|TRBD2|-|TRBJ2-5
TGTGCCAGCAGCTTGCTAGCGGGGGGGCGTGAGACCCAGTACTTC
CASSLLAGGRETQYF
>TRBV7-2|TRBD2|-|TRBJ2-5
TGTGCCAGCAGCTCCAACCGACTAGCGGGGCTCCAAGAGACCCAGTACTTC
CASSSNRLAGLQETQYF
>TRBV30|-|-|TRBJ2-3
TGTGCCTGGAACCAGGGAGGAGATACGCAGTACTTT
CAWNQGGDTQYF
>TRBV18|-|-|TRBJ2-5
TGTGCCAGCTCACCAGGCATCCAAGAGACCCAGTACTTC
CASSPGIQETQYF
>TRBV7-2|TRBD1|-|TRBJ2-1
TGTGCCAGCAGGGTCGGAACAGGGGTCTCCTACAATGAGCAGTTCTTC
CASRVGTGVSYNEQFF
>TRBV11-2|-|-|TRBJ1-2
TGTGCCAGCACCCCGTTGAGTCGGGTTGGCTACACCTTC
CASTPLSRVGYTF
>TRBV4-2|TRBD1|-|TRBJ2-3
TGTGCCAGCAGCTACGCCGGGACAGGAGGGGCAGATACGCAGTATTTT
CASSYAGTGGADTQYF
>TRBV9|-|-|TRBJ2-7
TGTGCCAGCAGCGTAGATGCGGGGGCCGACTCCTACGAGCAGTACTTC
CASSVDAGADSYEQYF
>TRBV28|TRBD1|few|TRBJ1-5
TGTGCCAGCAGTTTGCCCCAGGGGGCGTCTCAGCCCCAGCATTTT
CASSLPQGASQPQHF
>TRBV5-3|-|-|TRBJ2-7
TGTGCCAGAAGACCGGTCTCCTCCGTAACCTACGAGCAGTACTTC
CARRPVSSVTYEQYF
>TRBV15|TRBD1|-|TRBJ2-7
TGTGCCACCAGAGCGGGACAGGGGGTCTACGAGCAGTACTTC
CATRAGQGVYEQYF
>TRBV6-5|TRBD1|-|TRBJ1-1
TGTGCCAGCAGTACCGGGACAGCTAACACTGAAGCTTTCTTT
CASSTGTANTEAFF
>TRBV2|TRBD1|-|TRBJ2-1
TGTGCCAGCAGGACAGGGGGTTTGAATGAGCAGTTCTTC
CASRTGGLNEQFF
>TRBV5-5|-|-|TRBJ2-7
TGTGCCAGCAGCTTGGTCGGGGAGAGCTCCTACGAGCAGTACTTC
CASSLVGESSYEQYF
>TRBV27|TRBD2|-|TRBJ2-1
TGTGCCAGCAGTTTCTTGGCTAGCGGGACTTATGAGCAGTTCTTC
CASSFLASGTYEQFF
>TRBV21-1|-|-|TRBJ2-2
TGTGCCAGCAGCGTAGCGGGGACGAACACCGGGGAGCTGTTTTTT
CASSVAGTNTGELFF